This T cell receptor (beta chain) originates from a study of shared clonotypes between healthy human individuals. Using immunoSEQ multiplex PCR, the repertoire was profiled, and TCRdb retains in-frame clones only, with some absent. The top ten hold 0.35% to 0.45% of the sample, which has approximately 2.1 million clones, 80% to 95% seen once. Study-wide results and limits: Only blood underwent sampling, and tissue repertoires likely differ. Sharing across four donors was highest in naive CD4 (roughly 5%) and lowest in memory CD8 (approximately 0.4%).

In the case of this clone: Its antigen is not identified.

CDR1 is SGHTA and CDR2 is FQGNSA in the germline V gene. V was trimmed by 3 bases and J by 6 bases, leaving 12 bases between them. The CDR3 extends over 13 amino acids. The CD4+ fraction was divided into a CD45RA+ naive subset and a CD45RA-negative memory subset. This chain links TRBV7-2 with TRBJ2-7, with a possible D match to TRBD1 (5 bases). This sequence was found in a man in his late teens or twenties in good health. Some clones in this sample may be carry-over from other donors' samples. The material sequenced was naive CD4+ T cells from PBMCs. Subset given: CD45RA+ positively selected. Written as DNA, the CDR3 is TGTGCCAGCAGCTTGCCTGGGGCGCGCGAGCAGTACTTC. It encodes CASSLPGAREQYF.